The rows below give T cell receptor beta chains drawn from one sample of a study of T cell responses to AZD1222 COVID-19 vaccine. Clones were read by immunoSEQ multiplex PCR, and TCRdb kept only the in-frame ones, dropping some. The sample includes some 56,000 clones, approximately 92% of them seen just once. The material was peripheral blood, obtained 28 days after the second AZD1222 dose. Every receptor here comes from an adult who received the AZD1222 COVID-19 vaccine. The CDR3 runs from the conserved cysteine through the conserved F or W. The D gene is left open where the match is weak.

>12|NA|TRBJ1-2|TRBV7-8
CASSYTTYGYTF
>16|NA|TRBJ1-1|TRBV5-6
CASSQGRGTLNTEAFF
>11|NA|TRBJ2-1|TRBV20-1
CSAERGDEQFF
>15|TRBD1|TRBJ2-2|TRBV5-1
CASSEGQRNTGELFF
>14|NA|TRBJ1-5|TRBV2
CASSEVRDGQPQHF
>15|NA|TRBJ2-3|TRBV20-1
CSASDWSREGDTQYF
>13|NA|TRBJ1-6|TRBV5-1
CASSQGTSPPLHF
>12|NA|TRBJ1-2|TRBV7-9
CASSRQDSGYTF
>14|TRBD1|TRBJ1-2|TRBV2
CATNLQGADYGYTF
>14|NA|TRBJ1-5|TRBV5-5
CASRAGTDNQPQHF
>15|NA|TRBJ2-5|TRBV28
CASSSRTGRQETQYF
>15|NA|TRBJ1-2|TRBV4-1
CASSQEKAAYYGYTF
>16|NA|TRBJ1-6|TRBV27
CASSYAGQIYNSPLHF
>13|TRBD1|TRBJ2-7|TRBV12-3/TRBV12-4
CASSFLRGQEQYF
>12|NA|TRBJ2-7|TRBV5-5
CASSFAIYEQYF
>14|TRBD2|TRBJ2-7|TRBV3-1/TRBV3-2
CASSTGLGPYEQYF
>14|TRBD1|TRBJ1-2|TRBV6-5
CASTETGGHYGYTF
>12|NA|TRBJ1-3|TRBV4-1
CASSPDRNTIYF
>13|TRBD1|TRBJ1-6|TRBV28
CASSLQGVSPLHF
>13|TRBD1|TRBJ1-1|TRBV11-2
CASSLGGQGKTFF
>14|TRBD1|TRBJ1-4|TRBV5-1
CASSRGQPNEKLFF
>12|NA|TRBJ2-6|TRBV28
CAVRSGANVLTF
>12|NA|TRBJ2-7|TRBV6-5
CATTVSSYEQYF
>14|TRBD1|TRBJ1-6|TRBV11-2
CASSPGQYNSPLHF
>18|TRBD1|TRBJ2-6|TRBV4-1
CASSQAGQGTTGANVLTF
>13|NA|TRBJ1-4|TRBV6-5
CASADATNEKLFF
>16|TRBD1|TRBJ2-7|TRBV5-1
CASSLAGTGIWDEQYF
>17|NA|TRBJ1-4|TRBV18
CASSRAGAATTNEKLFF
>14|NA|TRBJ1-1|TRBV11-2
CASSLVGQNTEAFF
>14|NA|TRBJ2-2|TRBV10-1
CASSGEQTTGELFF
>14|NA|TRBJ2-7|TRBV6-5
CASSPDGTPYEQYF
>14|NA|TRBJ2-5|TRBV19
CASSTGLGIETQYF
>15|TRBD1|TRBJ1-6|TRBV3-1/TRBV3-2
CASSQGTGYNSPLHF
>13|NA|TRBJ1-1|TRBV5-6
CASSLVGGAEAFF
>13|NA|TRBJ2-7|TRBV6-2/TRBV6-3
CASSRTESYEQYF